This TCR beta chain comes out of a study of shared clonotypes between healthy human individuals. Study summary: Aged between 18 and 49, the donors were two women and three men. Researchers assigned three CD4 naive, three CD4 memory, two CD8 naive and one CD8 memory plate to each donor.

Remarks on this clone: Within the sample, other DNA sequences also encode this same CDR3.

Clones were read by immunoSEQ multiplex PCR, and TCRdb kept only the in-frame ones, dropping some. The sample includes 2,500,000 or so clones, around 93% of them seen just once. This clonotype originated in a young man in good health. Some clones in this sample may be carry-over from other donors' samples. Sample: naive CD4+ T cells from PBMCs. Subset specified: CD45RA+ positively selected.

The CDR3: CASSLSRVEQYF. Here the CDR3 DNA reads TGTGCCAGCAGTTTATCCCGCGTCGAGCAGTACTTC. The gene calls are TRBV28 and TRBJ2-7; D is unresolved. V was clipped by 1 base and J by 6 bases, with 7 bases between them. The CDR3 sequence is 12 residues long. Germline lookup yields CDR1 MDHEN and CDR2 SYDVKM. Full variable domain (missing parts from reference TRBV28 and TRBJ2-7): DVKVTQSSRYLVKRTGEKVFLECVQDMDHENMFWYRQDPGLGLRLIYFSYDVKMKEKGDIPEGYSVSREKKERFSLILESASTNQTSMYLCASSLSRVEQYFGPGTRLTVT.